The T cell receptor (beta chain) described here comes from a study of T cells in Graves' hyperthyroidism and ophthalmopathy. This clonotype was seen many times. What it binds is not known. The ends were cut back, 6 bases at V and 3 bases at J, with 18 bases in the middle. Germline V CDR1 and CDR2: LNHDA, SQIVND (reference sequence). The length of the CDR3 is 16 residues. Researchers amplified the TCR beta CDR3 regions from RNA transcripts. TCR CDR3 underwent first-round RT-PCR with the HTBI primer set. TCRdb fed the multiplex PCR reads into MiXCR, producing one record per CDR3 protein. The table shows about 620,000 distinct CDR3 sequences, with 15% to 20% occurring only once. Any patient presenting with uncontrolled infection, other autoimmune disease, pregnancy or lactation was left out. General study results and limits: Before onset, by a median of around 6.1 months, the model predicted ophthalmopathy.

The source material was blood. The chain recombines TRBV19 with TRBJ2-1; D is uncertain. The TCR was taken from a woman aged 25-40 years with Graves' hyperthyroidism. The CDR3 loop reads CASRPFHGIVYNEQFF. The CDR3 DNA is TGTGCCAGTAGGCCGTTTCATGGGATCGTCTACAATGAGCAGTTCTTC.